The rows below give T cell receptor beta chains drawn from one sample of a study of Graves' ophthalmopathy and Graves' hyperthyroidism. TCRdb re-called the multiplex PCR reads through MiXCR, storing one row per CDR3 protein. The sample contains about 620,000 distinct CDR3 sequences, over 20% of which appear only once. Sequencing used peripheral blood. These receptors all stem from a woman under 30 with stable Graves' hyperthyroidism. Some clones in this sample may be carry-over from other donors' samples. The CDR3 runs from the conserved cysteine through the conserved F or W. Expanded clones are given a class, and other clones once, few, many or no size at all.

j_gene | v_gene | abundance | CDR3aa
TRBJ1-2 | TRBV12-3/TRBV12-4 | NA | CASSETLRYGYTF
TRBJ1-2 | TRBV12-3/TRBV12-4 | many | CASSFHRGAYGYTF
TRBJ2-7 | TRBV11-1 | many | CASRLGGYAGNYEQYF
TRBJ1-1 | TRBV5-6 | many | CASSYGRSKAFF
TRBJ1-1 | TRBV6-1 | many | CASSERGPNTEAFF
TRBJ2-5 | TRBV19 | NA | CASSIAGRVDETQYF
TRBJ1-2 | TRBV12-3/TRBV12-4 | NA | CASSLAGSQGYTF
TRBJ2-7 | TRBV15 | many | CATSRFGDHEQYF
TRBJ1-1 | TRBV10-1 | many | CASKRGGAFTEAFF
TRBJ2-4 | TRBV3-1 | many | CASSLGQGGYIQYF
TRBJ2-7 | TRBV12-5 | many | CASVPRDSSYEQYF
TRBJ1-1 | TRBV11-2 | NA | CASSLVGYRANTEAFF